This TCR beta chain is drawn from a study of cytomegalovirus exposure and HLA in healthy donors. With regard to this clone: Its antigen is unidentified.

Whole-study findings and limits: High specificity and sensitivity for cytomegalovirus status were reported for the classifier. Presence/absence analyses assumed roughly uniform sequencing depth across donors. For most TCR sequences rarity was the rule, although some public TCRs occurred in many donors. Immune exposure was documented only through CMV serostatus.

PCR involved 60 Vbeta and 13 Jbeta primers. Some clones are missing from TCRdb's copy, which holds only in-frame ones; the method was immunoSEQ multiplex PCR. Among some 95,000 clones listed, 60% to 80% were seen once. The CDR3 is 16 residues long. Trimming took off 0 bases at V and 2 bases at J, with 14 bases between the two ends. CDR1 and CDR2 (germline): LGHNA, YSLEER. The J gene is TRBJ2-7, the V gene TRBV4-3; D gene ambiguous. The TCR comes from a man over 45 in good health and CMV-seropositive. The sample was PBMCs. The CDR3 protein is CASSQDEMLQTYEQYF. CDR3 DNA: TGCGCCAGCAGCCAAGATGAAATGCTACAGACCTACGAGCAGTACTTC.